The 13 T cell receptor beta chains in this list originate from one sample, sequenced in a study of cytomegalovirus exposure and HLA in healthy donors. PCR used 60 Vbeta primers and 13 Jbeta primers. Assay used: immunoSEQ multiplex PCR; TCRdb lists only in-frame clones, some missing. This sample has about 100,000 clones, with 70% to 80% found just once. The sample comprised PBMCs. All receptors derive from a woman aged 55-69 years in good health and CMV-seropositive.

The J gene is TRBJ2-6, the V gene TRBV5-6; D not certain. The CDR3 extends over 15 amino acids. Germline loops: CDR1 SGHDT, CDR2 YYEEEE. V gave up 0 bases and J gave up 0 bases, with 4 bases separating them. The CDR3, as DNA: TGTGCCAGCAGCTTGGTTCGCTCTGGGGCCAACGTCCTGACTTTC. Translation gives CASSLVRSGANVLTF.

The CDR3 sequence is CASSYSIGGWNSPLHF. CDR3 in DNA: TGTGCCAGCAGTTACTCGATAGGGGGTTGGAATTCACCCCTCCACTTT. The chain carries TRBV6-5 and TRBJ1-6; D may be TRBD1 (6 bases). Germline V lookup: CDR1 MNHEY, CDR2 SVGAGI. The CDR3 has 16 residues. The ends were cut back, 0 bases at V and 7 bases at J, with 13 bases in the middle.

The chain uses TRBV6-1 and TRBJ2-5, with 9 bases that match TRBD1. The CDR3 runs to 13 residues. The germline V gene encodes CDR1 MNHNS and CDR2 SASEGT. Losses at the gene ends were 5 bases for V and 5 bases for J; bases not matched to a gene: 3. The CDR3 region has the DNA TGTGCCAGCAGTAGGACAGGGGCCGAGACCCAGTACTTC. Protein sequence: CASSRTGAETQYF.

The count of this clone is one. CDR3 sequence reads: CASSFQNYGYTF. CDR3 nucleotides: TGTGCCAGCAGCTTCCAGAACTATGGCTACACCTTC. The chain recombines TRBV11-1 with TRBJ1-2; D uncertain. The CDR3 length is 12 residues. Germline V lookup: CDR1 SGHAT, CDR2 FQDESV (reference sequence). The V end lost 3 bases, the J end lost 2 bases, and 4 bases lay between the germline ends. Looking up the rest from reference TRBV11-1 and TRBJ1-2 gives the full variable domain: EAEVAQSPRYKITEKSQAVAFWCDPISGHATLYWYRQILGQGPELLVQFQDESVVDDSQLPKDRFSAERLKGVDSTLKIQPAELGDSAMYLCASSFQNYGYTFGSGTRLTVV.

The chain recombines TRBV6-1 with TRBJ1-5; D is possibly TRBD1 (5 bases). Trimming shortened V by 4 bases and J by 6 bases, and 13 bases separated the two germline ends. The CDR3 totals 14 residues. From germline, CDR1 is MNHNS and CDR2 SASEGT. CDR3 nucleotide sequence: TGTGCCAGCAGTGGTCCAGGGCTGGCTCAGCCCCAGCATTTT. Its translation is CASSGPGLAQPQHF.

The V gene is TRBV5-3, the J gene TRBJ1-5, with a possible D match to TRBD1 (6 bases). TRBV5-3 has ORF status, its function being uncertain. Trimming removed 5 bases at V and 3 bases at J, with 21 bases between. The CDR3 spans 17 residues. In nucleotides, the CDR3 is TGTGCCAGAAGACAGAATACGTACAGGGTACCCAATCAGCCCCAGCATTTT. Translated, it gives CARRQNTYRVPNQPQHF.

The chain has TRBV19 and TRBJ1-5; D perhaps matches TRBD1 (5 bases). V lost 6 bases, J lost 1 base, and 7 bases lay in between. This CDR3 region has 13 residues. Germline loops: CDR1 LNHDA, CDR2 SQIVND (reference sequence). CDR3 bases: TGTGCCAGTAGGCCAGGGAGCAATCAGCCCCAGCATTTT. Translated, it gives CASRPGSNQPQHF.

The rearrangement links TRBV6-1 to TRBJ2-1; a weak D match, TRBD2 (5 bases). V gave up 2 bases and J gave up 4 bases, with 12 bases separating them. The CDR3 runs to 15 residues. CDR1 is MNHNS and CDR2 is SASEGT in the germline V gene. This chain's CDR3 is CASSELGLAYNEQFF. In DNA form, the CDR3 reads TGTGCCAGCAGTGAATTGGGTCTAGCTTACAATGAGCAGTTCTTC.

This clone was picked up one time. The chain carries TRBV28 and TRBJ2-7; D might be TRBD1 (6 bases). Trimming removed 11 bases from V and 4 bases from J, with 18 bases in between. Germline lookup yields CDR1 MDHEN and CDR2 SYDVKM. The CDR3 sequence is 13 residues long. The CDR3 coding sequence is TGTGCCTGCACTGATGGGGGCCGTTACGAGCAGTACTTC. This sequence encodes CACTDGGRYEQYF.

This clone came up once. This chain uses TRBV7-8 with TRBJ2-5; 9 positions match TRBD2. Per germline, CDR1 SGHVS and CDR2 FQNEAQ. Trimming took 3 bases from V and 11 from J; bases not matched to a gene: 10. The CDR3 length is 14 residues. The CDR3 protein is CASSFGLANREQYF. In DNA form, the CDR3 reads TGTGCCAGCAGCTTTGGACTAGCGAACCGGGAGCAGTACTTC.

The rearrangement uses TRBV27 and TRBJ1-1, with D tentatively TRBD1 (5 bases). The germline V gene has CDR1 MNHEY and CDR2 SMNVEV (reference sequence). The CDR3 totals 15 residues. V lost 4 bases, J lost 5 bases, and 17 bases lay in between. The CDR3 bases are TGTGCCAGCAGTTGGGACGGCCGGGGAGGGACTGAAGCTTTCTTT. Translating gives CASSWDGRGGTEAFF.

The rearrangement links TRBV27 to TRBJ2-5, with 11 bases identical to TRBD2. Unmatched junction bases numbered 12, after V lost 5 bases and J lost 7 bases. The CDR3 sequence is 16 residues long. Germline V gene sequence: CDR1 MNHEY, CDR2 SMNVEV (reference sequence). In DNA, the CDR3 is TGTGCCAGCAGTACCCGGCTAGCGGGAGGCATAGGGACCCAGTACTTC. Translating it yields CASSTRLAGGIGTQYF.

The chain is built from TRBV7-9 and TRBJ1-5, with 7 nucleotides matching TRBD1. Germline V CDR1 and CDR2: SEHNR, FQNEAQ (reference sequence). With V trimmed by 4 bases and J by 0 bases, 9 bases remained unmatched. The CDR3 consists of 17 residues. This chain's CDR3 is CASSSTTQGDSNQPQHF. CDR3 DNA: TGTGCCAGCAGCTCCACTACTCAGGGGGATAGCAATCAGCCCCAGCATTTT.